Shown below are 19 T cell receptor beta chains from a single sample sequenced in a study of blood T cell repertoires in COVID-19. The method was immunoSEQ multiplex PCR; TCRdb's version includes in-frame clones alone and lacks a portion of them. The sample lists 430,000 or so clones; about 90% were seen once. Material for sequencing was peripheral blood. The receptors stem from a man younger than 35 with COVID-19, enrolled during active disease.

This chain connects TRBV7-9 to TRBJ2-2; D possibly corresponds to TRBD1 (6 bases). Germline V lookup: CDR1 SEHNR, CDR2 FQNEAQ (reference sequence). The CDR3 sequence is 15 residues long. Trimming stripped 1 base from V and 4 bases from J, with 10 bases between. CDR3 sequence reads: CASSLVVGATGELFF. The CDR3 nucleotides read TGTGCCAGCAGCTTAGTCGTGGGGGCCACCGGGGAGCTGTTTTTT.

This clone has only one observation. The V gene is TRBV5-4, the J gene TRBJ2-7, with D possibly matching TRBD2 (5 bases). Germline assignment: CDR1 SGHNT and CDR2 YYREEE (reference sequence). V lost 4 bases and J 2 bases, leaving 13 bases between the germline ends. The CDR3 extends over 14 amino acids. For the CDR3, the DNA is TGTGCCAGCAGCGCCGGACCGACTACCTACGAGCAGTACTTC. It yields the protein CASSAGPTTYEQYF.

The V call is TRBV20-1, the J call TRBJ2-5; 7 bases map to TRBD1. CDR3 size: 14 residues. Germline CDR1 is DFQATT and CDR2 is SNEGSKA (reference sequence). V shed 3 bases and J 3 bases; nucleotides not matched to a gene: 7. CDR3 DNA: TGCAGTGCTAGTAGAGACAGGGAAAAAGAGACCCAGTACTTC. Protein: CSASRDREKETQYF.

V and J are TRBV27 and TRBJ2-7, with 10 bases fitting TRBD1. Trimming removed 6 bases from V and 3 bases from J; junction bases left unmatched: 5. The length of the CDR3 is 14 residues. The germline CDR1 and CDR2 sequences are MNHEY and SMNVEV (reference sequence). In nucleotides, the CDR3 is TGTGCCAGCAGCCTGACAGGGGGCTTCTACGAGCAGTACTTC. Translating gives CASSLTGGFYEQYF.

V and J are TRBV7-3 and TRBJ1-1; D may be TRBD1 (5 bases). V lost 5 bases to trimming and J lost 3 bases, with 19 bases between them. This CDR3 has 16 residues. Germline values: CDR1 SGHTA, CDR2 FQGTGA. The CDR3 loop is CASSMPGGVGDTEAFF. As DNA, the CDR3 is TGTGCCAGCAGCATGCCCGGAGGGGTAGGCGACACTGAAGCTTTCTTT.

The chain combines TRBV28 with TRBJ2-7; TRBD2 matches at 12 bases. V trimming: 5 bases; J trimming: 7 bases; junction bases outside the gene matches: 3. Per germline, CDR1 MDHEN and CDR2 SYDVKM. There are 13 residues in the CDR3. The CDR3 spells CASSTSGRYEQYF. Written as DNA, the CDR3 is TGTGCCAGCAGTACTAGCGGGAGGTATGAGCAGTACTTC.

The CDR3 sequence: CASSVEGASTPGGELFF. The CDR3 region has the DNA TGTGCCAGCAGCGTAGAGGGAGCATCGACGCCCGGCGGGGAGCTGTTTTTT. The chain employs TRBV9 and TRBJ2-2; a possible D gene is TRBD2 (5 bases). CDR1 and CDR2 from the germline V gene are SGDLS and YYNGEE. V dropped 0 bases and J dropped 7 bases, with 19 bases sitting between them. This CDR3 has 17 amino acids.

The CDR3 sequence: CATSDYGQGVKLTGELFF. Written as DNA, the CDR3 is TGTGCCACCAGTGACTACGGACAGGGGGTTAAGTTAACCGGGGAGCTGTTTTTT. The rearrangement joins TRBV24-1 to TRBJ2-2, with 10 nucleotides matching TRBD1. The CDR3 totals 18 residues. The V gene's germline CDR1 is KGHDR and CDR2 SFDVKD. V shed 4 bases and J 5 bases; nucleotides not matched to a gene: 12.

As concerns this clone: Other DNA sequences within the sample encode an identical CDR3. This chain connects TRBV6-5 to TRBJ2-1, with TRBD2 identical over 12 bases. The CDR3 runs to 15 residues. J was trimmed by 4 bases and V by 6 bases; bases with no gene match: 4. CDR1 and CDR2 from the germline V gene are MNHEY and SVGAGI. Here the CDR3 reads CASSSGTSGYNEQFF. In DNA, the CDR3 is TGTGCCAGCAGCTCAGGGACTAGCGGGTACAATGAGCAGTTCTTC.

V is TRBV5-1 and J is TRBJ2-2; D not resolved. Germline CDR1 SGHRS, CDR2 YFSETQ. This CDR3 is 17 amino acids long. V lost 1 base and J 4 bases, leaving 17 bases between the germline ends. The CDR3 is CASSLHLGEGGTGELFF. The CDR3 DNA sequence: TGCGCCAGCAGCTTGCATCTCGGAGAAGGTGGCACCGGGGAGCTGTTTTTT.

For the CDR3, the DNA is TGTGCCAGCAGTTACTCGGGACAGAACTATGGCTACACCTTC. This translates into CASSYSGQNYGYTF. V and J are TRBV6-5 and TRBJ1-2; 7 positions match TRBD1. The CDR3 runs to 14 residues. V shed 0 bases and J 2 bases; nucleotides not matched to a gene: 0. Germline V gene lookup returns CDR1 MNHEY and CDR2 SVGAGI.

V usage is TRBV11-3 and J usage is TRBJ2-1, with 7 bases identical to TRBD2. CDR1 SGHNT and CDR2 YENEEA come from the germline V gene. Losses at the gene ends were 1 base for V and 4 bases for J; bases not matched to a gene: 4. The CDR3 extends over 15 amino acids. CDR3 bases: TGTGCCAGCAGCTTAGGGCGGGGAGGGTACAATGAGCAGTTCTTC. Translation gives CASSLGRGGYNEQFF. Complete variable domain (other parts from reference TRBV11-3 and TRBJ2-1): EAGVVQSPRYKIIEKKQPVAFWCNPISGHNTLYWYLQNLGQGPELLIRYENEEAVDDSQLPKDRFSAERLKGVDSTLKIQPAELGDSAVYLCASSLGRGGYNEQFFGPGTRLTVL.

V usage is TRBV11-1 and J usage is TRBJ2-2; 8 nucleotides align to TRBD2. Germline V gene sequence: CDR1 SGHAT, CDR2 FQDESV (reference sequence). This CDR3 contains 16 residues. Trimming removed 6 bases from V and 3 bases from J; junction bases left unmatched: 9. This CDR3 is CASRPAASGYTGELFF. CDR3 DNA: TGTGCCAGCAGACCAGCGGCTAGCGGGTACACCGGGGAGCTGTTTTTT. Full variable domain (outside the CDR3, taken from reference TRBV11-1 and TRBJ2-2): EAEVAQSPRYKITEKSQAVAFWCDPISGHATLYWYRQILGQGPELLVQFQDESVVDDSQLPKDRFSAERLKGVDSTLKIQPAELGDSAMYLCASRPAASGYTGELFFGEGSRLTVL.

This clone was found once. J is TRBJ2-7 and V is TRBV5-1; 10 nucleotides line up with TRBD2. V trimming: 4 bases; J trimming: 4 bases; junction bases outside the gene matches: 11. The germline V gene encodes CDR1 SGHRS and CDR2 YFSETQ. The CDR3 covers 16 residues. CDR3 residues: CASSPKIAGGQYEQYF. The CDR3 DNA reads TGCGCCAGCAGCCCGAAAATAGCGGGGGGACAATACGAGCAGTACTTC.

CDR3 in DNA: TGTGCCAGTAGTATCGGGGGGGCGCAGGGTCGGACTGAAGCTTTCTTT. Residues: CASSIGGAQGRTEAFF. The V gene is TRBV19, the J gene TRBJ1-1; perhaps TRBD1 as D (6 bases). Germline lookup yields CDR1 LNHDA and CDR2 SQIVND (reference sequence). There are 16 residues in the CDR3. V lost 3 bases and J lost 5, with 19 bases in between.

With regard to this clone: The junction does not match germline at one end; this may be a read error. V usage is TRBV5-6 and J usage is TRBJ1-6; D is possibly TRBD1 (6 bases). Germline V gives CDR1 SGHDT, CDR2 YYEEEE. The CDR3 consists of 16 residues. The CDR3 reads CASSLLLRGGNPPLHF. CDR3 DNA sequence: TGTGCCAGCAGCTTGTTACTTCGAGGGGGTAATCCACCCCTCCACTTT.

The rearrangement joins TRBV5-5 to TRBJ2-5; D possibly corresponds to TRBD2 (7 bases). The germline V gene has CDR1 SGHKS and CDR2 YYEKEE (reference sequence). V was shortened by 0 bases and J by 4 bases, with 13 bases between the two germline ends. The CDR3 is made up of 15 amino acids. The CDR3 loop reads CASSLVLGGPETQYF. CDR3 in DNA: TGTGCCAGCAGCTTGGTGCTCGGGGGGCCAGAGACCCAGTACTTC.

V gene TRBV27 combines with J gene TRBJ2-7; weak D call: TRBD1 (5 bases). Germline CDR1 reads MNHEY; CDR2 reads SMNVEV (reference sequence). The CDR3 is made up of 15 amino acids. V was pared by 5 bases and J by 4 bases, with 18 bases between. CDR3 protein: CASSPPGRVKYEQYF. The CDR3, as DNA: TGTGCCAGCAGTCCCCCTGGCAGGGTGAAATACGAGCAGTACTTC.

This sequence joins TRBV18 and TRBJ1-3; 7 bases align to TRBD1. This CDR3 is 15 amino acids long. Germline CDR1 KGHSH, CDR2 LQKENI. With V trimmed by 5 bases and J by 0 bases, 4 bases remained unmatched. CDR3 amino acids: CASSDRDFSGNTIYF. CDR3 in DNA: TGTGCCAGCTCAGACAGGGACTTCTCTGGAAACACCATATATTTT.